The 21 T cell receptor beta chains below all came from one sample that was sequenced in a study of T cell clonality in common variable immunodeficiency. Some clones are missing from TCRdb's copy, which holds only in-frame ones; the method was immunoSEQ multiplex PCR. The sample shows 55,000 or so clones, none of them appearing just once. The sample comprised peripheral blood mononuclear cells. These receptors came from a person between 18 and 70 years old in good health.

As to this clone: This could be a read error, since a much larger clone is one nucleotide away. The read ends 3 residues early relative to the CDR3; the germline J gene fills the gap. The V gene is TRBV2, the J gene TRBJ2-5; 7 bases are a match to TRBD1. Germline CDR1 reads SNHLY; CDR2 reads FYNNEI. The CDR3 consists of 15 residues. Trimming at V came to 7 bases and at J to 4 bases, leaving 12 bases not matched to a gene. The chain's CDR3 is CASMRDSGTPETQYF. The part of the CDR3 DNA that was read is TGTGCCAGCATGAGGGACAGTGGAACTCCAGAGACC.

The table lists this clone with many counts. The read ends 3 residues before the CDR3 terminus; that terminus is restored from the germline J gene. The chain links TRBV5-1 to TRBJ2-5; 7 bases fit TRBD1. The CDR3 runs to 14 residues. V lost 3 bases to trimming and J lost 1 base; unmatched junction nucleotides: 3. The germline V gene has CDR1 SGHRS and CDR2 YFSETQ. The sequenced CDR3 bases are TGCGCCAGCAGCTCGTCAGGGGGCCAAGAGACC. Protein sequence: CASSSSGGQET. The complete CDR3 sequence is CASSSSGGQETQYF. The full variable domain, in which reference TRBV5-1 and TRBJ2-5 provide the parts outside the CDR3, is KAGVTQTPRYLIKTRGQQVTLSCSPISGHRSVSWYQQTPGQGLQFLFEYFSETQRNKGNFPGRFSGRQFSNSRSEMNVSTLELGDSALYLCASSSSGGQETQYFGPGTRLLVL.

Ten or more counts support this clone. Read data end 3 residues before the CDR3 end; the end is taken from the germline J gene. The J gene is TRBJ1-3, the V gene TRBV12-3 or TRBV12-4; D not certain. Trimming took off 5 bases at V and 0 bases at J, with 8 bases between the two ends. This CDR3 has 14 residues. The CDR3 sequence: CASSPTSSGNTIYF. CDR3 DNA, as far as it was read: TGTGCCAGCAGTCCCACCAGCTCTGGAAACACC.

With respect to this clone: The read terminates 3 residues before the CDR3 end, so the remaining end is supplied by the germline J gene. The chain uses TRBV11-2 and TRBJ2-7; the D gene is possibly TRBD1 (5 bases). Germline V gives CDR1 SGHAT, CDR2 FQNNGV. V lost 6 bases and J 2 bases, leaving 17 bases between the germline ends. The CDR3 runs 15 residues. CDR3 loop: CASSYSRGDPYEQYF. The DNA read from the CDR3 is TGTGCCAGCAGTTACTCTAGGGGTGATCCCTACGAG.

This clone showed up many times. The read falls 3 residues short of the CDR3 end, and the missing part is taken from the germline J gene. J is TRBJ2-5 and V is TRBV20-1; 10 nucleotides agree with TRBD1. The V gene's germline CDR1 is DFQATT and CDR2 SNEGSKA (reference sequence). With 0 bases clipped from V and 3 bases from J, the junction kept 13 bases outside the gene matches. There are 18 residues in the CDR3. The CDR3 is CSARDPVRQGALKETQYF. The CDR3 DNA, read in part, is TGCAGTGCTAGAGATCCCGTTCGACAGGGGGCGTTGAAAGAGACC.

This clone was recorded at least ten times. The read terminates 3 residues before the CDR3 end, so the remaining end is supplied by the germline J gene. The genes are TRBV20-1 and TRBJ2-7, with 13 bases identical to TRBD2. Trimming at V came to 3 bases and at J to 2 bases, leaving 4 bases not matched to a gene. This CDR3 spans 15 amino acids. Germline CDR1 reads DFQATT; CDR2 reads SNEGSKA (reference sequence). The CDR3 bases that were read are TGCAGTGCTAGCACCGGGACTAGCGGGACCTACGAG. This codes for CSASTGTSGTYE. The entire CDR3 is CSASTGTSGTYEQYF.

Ten or more counts support this clone. The read stops 3 residues short of the end of the CDR3; the missing end is completed from the germline J gene. The chain has TRBV7-9 and TRBJ2-7, with 9 bases identical to TRBD1. The CDR3 is made up of 14 amino acids. Trimming cost V 4 bases and J 3 bases; bases outside gene matches: 4. The germline V gene encodes CDR1 SEHNR and CDR2 FQNEAQ (reference sequence). CDR3 DNA (partial): TGTGCCAGCAGCTCACAGGGGGCCGGCTACGAG. Protein: CASSSQGAGYE. The entire CDR3 protein is CASSSQGAGYEQYF. Combining the CDR3 with reference TRBV7-9 and TRBJ2-7 gives the whole variable domain DTGVSQNPRHKITKRGQNVTFRCDPISEHNRLYWYRQTLGQGPEFLTYFQNEAQLEKSRLLSDRFSAERPKGSFSTLEIQRTEQGDSAMYLCASSSQGAGYEQYFGPGTRLTVT.

This clone was observed at least ten times. The sequenced CDR3 bases are TGCAGTGCTCAAGCCCAGGACAGGATTAGCAATCAGCCC. Translating it yields CSAQAQDRISNQP. The CDR3, in full, reads CSAQAQDRISNQPQHF. The chain combines TRBV20-1 with TRBJ1-5; TRBD1 matches at 7 bases. Read coverage stops 3 residues before the CDR3 terminus; the germline J gene supplies the remainder. Trimming removed 5 bases from V and 0 bases from J; junction bases left unmatched: 10. Germline V gene lookup returns CDR1 DFQATT and CDR2 SNEGSKA (reference sequence). The CDR3 runs 16 residues.

This clone was detected ten times or more. The read stops 3 residues short of the end of the CDR3; the missing end is completed from the germline J gene. This rearrangement joins TRBV2 to TRBJ1-1, with TRBD1 matching over 9 bases. Germline CDR1 reads SNHLY; CDR2 reads FYNNEI. V lost 5 bases, J lost 1 base, and 14 bases stayed unmatched. The CDR3 length is 18 residues. Incomplete CDR3 DNA: TGTGCCAGCAGTTCCCCGGGACAGGGATCAGCGAGGAACACTGAA. Translation: CASSSPGQGSARNTE. In full, the CDR3 reads CASSSPGQGSARNTEAFF.

The table lists this clone with many counts. The read terminates 3 residues ahead of where the CDR3 ends, so the germline J gene completes it. The same CDR3 arises from other DNA sequences in this sample as well. The chain employs TRBV11-2 and TRBJ2-7; 7 bases are shared with TRBD2. Germline loops: CDR1 SGHAT, CDR2 FQNNGV. Losses at the gene ends were 0 bases for V and 4 bases for J; bases not matched to a gene: 6. The CDR3 is 15 amino acids. The CDR3: CASSLEGLAEYEQYF. The CDR3 DNA, read in part, is TGTGCCAGCAGCTTAGAAGGGCTAGCGGAATACGAG.

This clone was seen many times. The DNA ends 3 residues before the CDR3 does, and the rest of the CDR3 is filled in from the germline J gene. J is TRBJ1-5 and V is TRBV6-2 or TRBV6-3; D uncertain. This CDR3 has 14 residues. The V gene lost 5 bases and the J gene lost 1 base, with 9 bases spanning the gap. The germline CDR1 and CDR2 sequences are MNHEY and SVGEGT. The CDR3 sequence is CASSPPGSNQPQHF. The part of the CDR3 DNA that was read is TGTGCCAGCAGTCCCCCGGGGAGCAATCAGCCC.

This clone was seen many times. The observed sequence ends 3 residues before the CDR3 terminus, with the missing tail filled in from the germline J gene. The chain carries TRBV20-1 and TRBJ1-1, with D possibly matching TRBD1 (6 bases). Per the germline V gene, CDR1 is DFQATT and CDR2 is SNEGSKA (reference sequence). The V end lost 4 bases, the J end lost 1 base, and 10 bases lay between the germline ends. The CDR3 runs to 13 residues. Here the CDR3 reads CSAKQGGNTEAFF. Partial CDR3 DNA: TGCAGTGCTAAACAGGGAGGGAACACTGAA.

This clone was recorded a few times. The CDR3 end lies 3 residues beyond the end of the read and is filled in from the germline J gene. The chain carries TRBV7-9 and TRBJ1-3; TRBD1 is a possible D gene (6 bases). The V gene's germline CDR1 is SEHNR and CDR2 FQNEAQ (reference sequence). The CDR3 is 15 amino acids. Trimming stripped 1 base from V and 9 bases from J, with 16 bases between. CDR3 DNA (partial): TGTGCCAGCAGCTTAGTACCCAGGGGAGCCGGCACC. Translated, it gives CASSLVPRGAGT. The complete CDR3 protein is CASSLVPRGAGTIYF.

Many counts were recorded for this clone. The CDR3 end lies 3 residues beyond the end of the read and is filled in from the germline J gene. The rearrangement joins TRBV19 to TRBJ1-5; 7 nucleotides line up with TRBD1. Per germline, CDR1 LNHDA and CDR2 SQIVND (reference sequence). V gave up 4 bases and J gave up 0 bases; unmatched junction bases: 6. The CDR3 is 16 residues long. The CDR3 loop is CASSTRTGNSNQPQHF. CDR3 DNA, as far as it was read: TGTGCCAGTAGTACCAGGACAGGTAATAGCAATCAGCCC. Full variable domain (missing parts from reference TRBV19 and TRBJ1-5): DGGITQSPKYLFRKEGQNVTLSCEQNLNHDAMYWYRQDPGQGLRLIYYSQIVNDFQKGDIAEGYSVSREKKESFPLTVTSAQKNPTAFYLCASSTRTGNSNQPQHFGDGTRLSIL.

Ten or more counts support this clone. The read ends 3 residues shy of where the CDR3 ends; the end is completed using the germline J gene. V usage is TRBV20-1 and J usage is TRBJ1-2, with D tentatively TRBD1 (6 bases). The CDR3 covers 17 residues. The germline gives CDR1 DFQATT, CDR2 SNEGSKA (reference sequence). V lost 3 bases and J 2 bases, leaving 22 bases between the germline ends. CDR3 sequence: CSASKPGQTPNNYGYTF. The part of the CDR3 DNA that was read is TGCAGTGCTAGTAAACCAGGACAGACCCCGAACAACTATGGC.

The sample holds many counts of this clone. Read data end 3 residues before the CDR3 end; the end is taken from the germline J gene. This chain uses TRBV13 with TRBJ2-3; 9 bases fit TRBD2. Germline V gene data show CDR1 as PRHDT and CDR2 as FYEKMQ (reference sequence). With V trimmed by 6 bases and J by 1 base, 8 bases remained unmatched. The CDR3 covers 16 residues. Incomplete CDR3 DNA: TGTGCCAGCAGGTGGACTAGCGCTACTGGCACAGATACG. Its translation: CASRWTSATGTDT. The whole CDR3 sequence reads CASRWTSATGTDTQYF.

This clone has ten or more counts. The CDR3 goes on 3 residues after the read ends, and that part is filled in from the germline J gene. The gene calls are TRBV18 and TRBJ1-4; TRBD1 is a possible D gene (5 bases). The germline V gene encodes CDR1 KGHSH and CDR2 LQKENI. CDR3 length equals 14 residues. Trimming stripped 4 bases from V and 7 bases from J, with 13 bases between. Here the CDR3 reads CASSRGTSAEKLFF. CDR3 DNA, as far as it was read: TGTGCCAGCTCACGGGGCACGAGTGCTGAAAAA. The whole variable domain, remainder taken from reference TRBV18 and TRBJ1-4, is NAGVMQNPRHLVRRRGQEARLRCSPMKGHSHVYWYRQLPEEGLKFMVYLQKENIIDESGMPKERFSAEFPKEGPSILRIQQVVRGDSAAYFCASSRGTSAEKLFFGSGTQLSVL.

This clone was seen at least ten times. Read coverage stops 3 residues before the CDR3 terminus; the germline J gene supplies the remainder. The gene calls are TRBV19 and TRBJ2-7; D possibly corresponds to TRBD2 (5 bases). The CDR3 totals 15 residues. Trimming left V 7 bases short and J 4 bases short, with 20 bases between. The germline V gene encodes CDR1 LNHDA and CDR2 SQIVND (reference sequence). CDR3 amino acids: CASKMSGTQGYEQYF. The DNA read from the CDR3 is TGTGCCAGTAAGATGAGCGGCACTCAAGGGTACGAG.

Ten or more counts support this clone. The read is 3 residues too short to cover the CDR3 end, so that end is filled in from the germline J gene. The gene calls are TRBV18 and TRBJ1-5; no clear D gene. Germline CDR1 and CDR2: KGHSH and LQKENI. Between the trimmed V and J ends, which lost 2 bases and 3 bases, there was a span of 8 bases. The CDR3 totals 14 residues. The CDR3 sequence: CASSPNTDNQPQHF. Incomplete CDR3 DNA: TGTGCCAGCTCACCAAATACAGACAATCAGCCC.

This clone was seen repeatedly, ten times or more. Read coverage stops 3 residues before the CDR3 terminus; the germline J gene supplies the remainder. This sequence joins TRBV5-4 and TRBJ2-7, with 8 nucleotides matching TRBD1. This CDR3 has 14 amino acids. V shed 0 bases, J shed 4 bases, and the junction held 3 bases outside the gene matches. Germline values: CDR1 SGHNT, CDR2 YYREEE (reference sequence). The DNA read from the CDR3 is TGTGCCAGCAGCTTGGGGCAGGGGGCGTACGAG. This gives the protein CASSLGQGAYE. In full, the CDR3 reads CASSLGQGAYEQYF.

In the case of this clone: The read ends 3 residues early relative to the CDR3; the germline J gene fills the gap. V and J are TRBV11-2 and TRBJ2-1; TRBD2 might be the D (5 bases). The CDR3 consists of 14 residues. With 5 bases removed from V and 9 bases from J, the gap between germline ends came to 17 bases. Germline V gene sequence: CDR1 SGHAT, CDR2 FQNNGV. The DNA read from the CDR3 is TGTGCCAGCAGCCCCCGCTCGGGGTCAGGTGAG. Protein product: CASSPRSGSGE. The full CDR3 reads CASSPRSGSGEQFF. The variable domain in full, completed from reference TRBV11-2 and TRBJ2-1, reads EAGVAQSPRYKIIEKRQSVAFWCNPISGHATLYWYQQILGQGPKLLIQFQNNGVVDDSQLPKDRFSAERLKGVDSTLKIQPAKLEDSAVYLCASSPRSGSGEQFFGPGTRLTVL.